These T cell receptor beta chains were read from a single sample in a study of cytomegalovirus exposure and HLA in healthy donors. The data were produced by immunoSEQ multiplex PCR, yet TCRdb's version contains in-frame clones alone and is incomplete. The table includes about 130,000 clones, roughly four fifths detected once. Material: PBMCs. The source of these receptors is a man aged 25 to 45 in good health and CMV-seronegative. The conserved cysteine and the conserved F or W are not part of the CDR3 here. The size of a clone is reported for some rows only, either as once, few or many, or as a class for expanded clones.

size	V	J	length	CDR3
-	TRBV4-1	TRBJ1-1	13	ASSQTAAKNTEAF
-	TRBV4-1	TRBJ1-5	15	ASSHDRDRGSNQPQH
-	TRBV11-2	TRBJ2-5	12	ASSQKRNQETQY
-	TRBV30	TRBJ2-4	12	AWGLQGAKNIQY
-	TRBV7-9	TRBJ2-7	11	ASSTGLSYEQY
-	TRBV18	TRBJ2-4	13	ASSPPGTAQNIQY
-	TRBV27	TRBJ1-1	13	ASSFHQGVRTEAF
-	TRBV4-2	TRBJ1-3	15	ASSQDVGRGAGNTIY
-	TRBV6-1	TRBJ2-7	14	ASSEGSTGGSYEQY
-	TRBV28	TRBJ2-5	10	ASSPRGETQY
-	TRBV25-1	TRBJ2-1	14	ASSEFSGRGDNEQF
-	TRBV19	TRBJ1-4	12	ASGRLATNEKLF
few	TRBV6-1	TRBJ1-2	11	AIGDRGPYGYT
-	TRBV7-9	TRBJ2-7	12	ASSLKGTNYEQY
-	TRBV5-1	TRBJ2-1	16	ASSLPTKGHRGYNEQF
few	TRBV4-2	TRBJ2-1	14	ASSQESSGGPDEQF
-	TRBV5-1	TRBJ2-2	14	ASSQSGRANTGELF
-	TRBV5-1	TRBJ1-5	14	ASRNRRQGGNQPQH
few	TRBV5-4	TRBJ2-7	13	ASSPRTGSTYEQY
-	TRBV6-1	TRBJ1-1	13	ASSGGAAGNTEAF
-	TRBV6-5	TRBJ1-2	11	ASSYRAGNGYT
-	TRBV7-8	TRBJ2-5	13	ASSSFSGSGETQY
-	TRBV5-4	TRBJ2-5	13	ASSLRTSGQETQY
once	TRBV11-2	TRBJ2-1	13	ASKPGGATYNEQF
-	TRBV7-9	TRBJ2-1	14	ASSPRDSLPHNEQF
-	TRBV18	TRBJ2-7	9	ASSTTGEQY
once	TRBV27	TRBJ1-5	12	ASSLGGAAQPQH
-	TRBV4-1	TRBJ1-4	15	ASSQDQPKGSNEKLF
-	TRBV5-4	TRBJ1-1	12	ASSLPLMNTEAF
-	TRBV18	TRBJ2-1	14	ASSPPGTSGNDEQF